The T cell receptor (beta chain) described here comes from a study of CD8 T cells in Susac syndrome. V gave up 5 bases and J gave up 2 bases, with 10 bases separating them. The CDR3 has 13 amino acids. Reverse transcription of roughly 0.5 to 1 ug RNA was performed with random hexamers. TCRdb redid the calling of the immunoSEQ multiplex PCR reads with MiXCR, one entry per CDR3 protein. The sample has about 200,000 distinct CDR3 sequences; 92% are singletons. This clonotype was observed a handful of times. Blood CD8+ and CD4+ T cells underwent high-throughput TCR beta sequencing. Material: CD8+ T cells from PBMCs. The clonotype comes from a human donor with multiple sclerosis. The rearrangement joins TRBV12-3 or TRBV12-4 to TRBJ2-7; either TRBD1 or TRBD2 may supply D (5 bases each). CDR3: CASSAGTAYEQYF. The CDR3, as DNA: TGTGCCAGCAGTGCCGGGACGGCCTACGAGCAGTACTTC.